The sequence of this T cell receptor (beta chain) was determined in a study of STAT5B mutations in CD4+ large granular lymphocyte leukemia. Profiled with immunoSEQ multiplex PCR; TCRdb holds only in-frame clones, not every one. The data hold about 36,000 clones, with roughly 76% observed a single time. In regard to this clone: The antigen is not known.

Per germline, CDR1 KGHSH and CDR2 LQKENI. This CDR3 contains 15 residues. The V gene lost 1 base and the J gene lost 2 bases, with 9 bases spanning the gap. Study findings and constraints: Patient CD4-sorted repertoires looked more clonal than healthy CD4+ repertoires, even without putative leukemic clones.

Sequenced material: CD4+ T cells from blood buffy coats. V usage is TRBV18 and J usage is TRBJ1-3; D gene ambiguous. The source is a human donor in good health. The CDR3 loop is CASSPRDIPGNTIYF. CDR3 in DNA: TGTGCCAGCTCACCACGGGATATCCCTGGAAACACCATATATTTT.